This record looks at one T cell receptor beta chain sequence and its context. Antigen: not known. These data come from a study of blood T cells in healthy people across ages. About the research overall: Capture via template switching afforded approximately one barcoded beta molecule per two T cells. Whole-study results and caveats: More naive CD4+ cells and higher diversity marked long-lived donors relative to aged donors. Across samples, TCR beta diversity tracked strongly with naive T cell percentage.

With a J-beta primer mix and a sample-barcoded 5' primer, a second PCR ran about 7 to 11 cycles. Each CDR3 protein is one row after TCRdb ran MiXCR on the 5' RACE reads. Counted here are about 1,000,000 distinct CDR3 sequences, 40% to 45% occurring once; the ten biggest clones make up approximately 19%. The specimen sequenced was blood. The sequence was collected from a woman aged 55-70 years in good health.

The DNA of the CDR3 is TGTGCCAGCACTCGCCAAGAGACCCAGTACTTC. This translates into CASTRQETQYF. V gene TRBV3-1 combines with J gene TRBJ2-5, with D unclear. Germline CDR1 and CDR2: LGHDT and YNNKEL (reference sequence). Trimming took 7 bases from V and 1 from J, leaving 4 bases between them. The CDR3 runs 11 residues.